This T cell receptor (beta chain) was sequenced in a study of glioma-infiltrating T cells after dendritic cell vaccination (dated by TCRdb to between 2015 and 2016). Context from the whole study: A cohort of roughly 15 glioblastoma patients from Phase I and II dendritic cell vaccination trials was included, of whom 9 were newly diagnosed and 6 had recurrent disease. Autologous tumor lysate-pulsed dendritic cell vaccination was administered to the patients between about 2003 and 2012. The vaccine consisted of monocyte-derived dendritic cells cultured seven to eight days with IL-4 and GM-CSF, then pulsed overnight with autologous tumor lysate. Three intradermal dendritic cell vaccine injections were administered to patients at biweekly intervals in the arm below the axilla. In glioblastoma patients vaccinated with dendritic cells, deep sequencing of TCR beta CDR3 regions served to measure tumor-infiltrating lymphocyte content and to compare repertoires between tumor and blood. Survival after dendritic cell vaccination was correlated with TCR sequencing metrics such as TIL content and the overlap between tumor and blood repertoires.

General findings and caveats noted by the study authors: TCR clonality showed no direct relationship with survival, which suggests that a diverse polyclonal response may matter. The three-group TCR overlap response model was characterized as speculative, and prospective validation of the model was stated to be required. The cohort was small and heterogeneous, with few patients having full blood and tumor sets and even fewer initial-recurrent tumor pairs. After dendritic cell vaccination, a higher estimated pretreatment TIL content predicted longer time to progression and overall survival.

This clone was recorded a few times. Its antigen specificity is not known. Base quality data are lacking; no much larger clone is found one base away. The sample's time point label is to be understood as: after dendritic cell vaccination, including at tumor progression/relapse. Patients were selected for having adequate residual fresh-frozen tumor tissue and more than two years of available survival data. An isocitrate dehydrogenase mutation was not carried by any of the glioblastoma patients, although molecular status was otherwise variable. PBMC were collected before vaccination, two weeks after the third vaccination, and at tumor progression if progression occurred. Genomic DNA was extracted with the Qiagen DNeasy Blood extraction Kit. Using the immunoSEQ assay, TCRB CDR3 regions were amplified from roughly 2.1 micrograms of genomic DNA, or from all available DNA when less than that was on hand. Multiplex PCR used 60 forward primers for TCR V beta segments and 13 reverse primers for J beta segments. To estimate reads per starting template, synthetic control templates were spiked into each sample at limiting dilution. Sequencing produced 87 bp reads on the Illumina HiSeq System. The original methods were these. PCR and sequencing errors were removed by a nearest neighbor algorithm that merged closely related sequences. TCR overlap was defined as the percentage of unique tumor TCR beta sequences that were also found in the peripheral blood of the same patient. TCRdb stores this immuneACCESS table with in-frame sequences only. Part of the clones is absent; in the studies checked, under half of the shortfall reflects unresolved V genes, and no reason is known for the rest. The DNA gave D and trimming, while V, J and clone size come from that table. The sample has around 87,000 clones on record, around 83% of them singletons. The ten top clones hold 5.5% to 8% of the sample.

This specimen consisted of blood, obtained after dendritic cell vaccination. The source of this sequence is a human donor with glioblastoma.

DNA sequence: TGTGCCAGCAGCAACGAGTATGGCTACACCTTC. This translates into CASSNEYGYTF. The rearranged chain carries TRBV21-1 and TRBJ1-2. TRBV21-1 is deemed a pseudogene. There are 11 amino acids in the CDR3, from cysteine to phenylalanine inclusive. The kept DNA is CDR3 alone, 33 bases in frame from the first base.